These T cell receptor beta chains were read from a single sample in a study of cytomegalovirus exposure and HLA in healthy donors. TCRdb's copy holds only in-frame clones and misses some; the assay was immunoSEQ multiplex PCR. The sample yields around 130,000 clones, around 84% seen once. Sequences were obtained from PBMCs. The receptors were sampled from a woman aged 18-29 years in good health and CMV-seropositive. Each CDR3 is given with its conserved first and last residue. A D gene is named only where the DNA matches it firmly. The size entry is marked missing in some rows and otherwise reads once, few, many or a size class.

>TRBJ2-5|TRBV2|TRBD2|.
TGTGCCAGCAGTGCCCGCGGGGGGCCGATAGAGACCCAGTACTTC
CASSARGGPIETQYF
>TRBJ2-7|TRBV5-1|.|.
TGCGCCAGCAGCTTGGCCCCTGTAGTCTACGAGCAGTACTTC
CASSLAPVVYEQYF
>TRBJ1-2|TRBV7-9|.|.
TGTGTCAGCAGCTCCGCGGACACCTATAACTATGGCTACACCTTC
CVSSSADTYNYGYTF
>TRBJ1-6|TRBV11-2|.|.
TGTGCCAGCAGCTTGGGACTAACCTATTCACCCCTCCACTTT
CASSLGLTYSPLHF
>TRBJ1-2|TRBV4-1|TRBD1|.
TGCGCCAGCAGCCAAGGGGGACAGGGGTACTATGGCTACACCTTC
CASSQGGQGYYGYTF
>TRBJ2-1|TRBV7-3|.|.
TGTGCCAGCAGCATGGAGGTAGTGGGGTATCAGTTCTTC
CASSMEVVGYQFF
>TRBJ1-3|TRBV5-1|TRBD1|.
TGCGCCAGCAGCTTTGCAGGGGGTACTGGAAACACCATATATTTT
CASSFAGGTGNTIYF
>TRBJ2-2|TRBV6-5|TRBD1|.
TGTGCCAGCAGGACTACAGGGGGCACCGGGGAGCTGTTTTTT
CASRTTGGTGELFF
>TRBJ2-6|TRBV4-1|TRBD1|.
TGCGCCAGCAGCCAATGGACAGGGGGCTCCTCTGGGGCCAACGTCCTGACTTTC
CASSQWTGGSSGANVLTF
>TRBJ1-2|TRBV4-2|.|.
TGTGCCAGCAGCCAAAGGGGCGAACGCTACACCTTC
CASSQRGERYTF
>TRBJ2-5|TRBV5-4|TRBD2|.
TGTGCCAGCAGCAGACCTAGCGGGGCGGGGGAGACCCAGTACTTC
CASSRPSGAGETQYF
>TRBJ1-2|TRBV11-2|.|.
TGTGCCAGCAGCCAGGGGCGTATTAACTATGGCTACACCTTC
CASSQGRINYGYTF
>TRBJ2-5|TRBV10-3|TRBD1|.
TGTGCCATCAGACCGGGACAGGGGAGAGAGACCCAGTACTTC
CAIRPGQGRETQYF
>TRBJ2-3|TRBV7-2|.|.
TGTGCCAGCAGCTTAGAGTTTGGACGGGGGCAGTATTTT
CASSLEFGRGQYF
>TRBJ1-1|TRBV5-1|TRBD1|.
TGCGCCAGCAGCTTAGATTTCAGGGGGCACACTGAAGCTTTCTTT
CASSLDFRGHTEAFF
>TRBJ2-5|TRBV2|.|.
TGTGCCAGCAGTCAGGAGACAGATGAGACCCAGTACTTC
CASSQETDETQYF
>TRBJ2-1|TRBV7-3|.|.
TGTGCCAGCAGCTTATCCGGACGAACAGGGTACCCCTACAATGAGCAGTTCTTC
CASSLSGRTGYPYNEQFF
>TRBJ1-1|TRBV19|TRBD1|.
TGTGCCAGCCGCCGGGACAGGGGGCGCGGGAGCACTGAAGCTTTCTTT
CASRRDRGRGSTEAFF
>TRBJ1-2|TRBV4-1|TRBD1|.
TGCGCCAGCAGCCAAGGTCCAGGGGGAAGAGCTAACTATGGCTACACCTTC
CASSQGPGGRANYGYTF
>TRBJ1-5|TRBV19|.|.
TGTGCCAGTAGTCCGGCGGCTATCAATCAGCCCCAGCATTTT
CASSPAAINQPQHF
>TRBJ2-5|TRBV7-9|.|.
TGTGCCAGCAGCTGGGTAGTAGCAAATACTCAAGAGACCCAGTACTTC
CASSWVVANTQETQYF
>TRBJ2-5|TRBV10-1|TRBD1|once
TGCGCCAGCAGCCCCGGGACAGTCCTAAGGGTAGAGACCCAGTACTTC
CASSPGTVLRVETQYF
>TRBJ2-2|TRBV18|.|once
TGTGCCAGCTCACTCCGGACAGATAACACCGGGGAGCTGTTTTTT
CASSLRTDNTGELFF
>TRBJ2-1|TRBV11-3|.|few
TGTGCCAGCTCCCCCGGGGCGGGGGCGAATTACAATGAGCAGTTCTTC
CASSPGAGANYNEQFF
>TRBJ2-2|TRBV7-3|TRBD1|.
TGTGCCACCAGAGGGACAGGGGATTTCGGGGAGCTGTTTTTT
CATRGTGDFGELFF
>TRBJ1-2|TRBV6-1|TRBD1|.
TGTGCCAGCAGTGATACGAAGGGGGCGTGGGATGGCTACACCTTC
CASSDTKGAWDGYTF
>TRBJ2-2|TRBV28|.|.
TGTGCCAGCAGTTTCGGGGGTCCGACCGGGGAGCTATTTTTT
CASSFGGPTGELFF
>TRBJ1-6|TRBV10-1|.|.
TGCGCCAGCAGGGGGCGGACCAAGTGCGGTGGTTGTAATTCACCCCTCCACTTT
CASRGRTKCGGCNSPLHF
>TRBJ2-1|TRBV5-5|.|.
TGTGCCAGCAGCTTGGAAGCATTCGATGAGCAGTTCTTC
CASSLEAFDEQFF
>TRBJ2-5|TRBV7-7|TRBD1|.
TGTGCTAGCAGCTTAGTTTATGGGACAGGGGCAAGAGAGACCCAGTACTTC
CASSLVYGTGARETQYF
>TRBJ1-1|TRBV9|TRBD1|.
TGTGCCAGCAGCGTACAGGGGGAGAACACTGAAGCTTTCTTT
CASSVQGENTEAFF
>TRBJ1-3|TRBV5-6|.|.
TGTGCCAGCAGCTCCGGTGGAAACACCATATATTTT
CASSSGGNTIYF
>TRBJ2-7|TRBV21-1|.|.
TGTGCCAGCAGCAAGGAGGGACAGGTCGGACGCGAGCAGTACTTC
CASSKEGQVGREQYF
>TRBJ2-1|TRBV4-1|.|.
TGCGCCAGCAGCCAGGGACTGGGTATAGGTGAGCAGTTCTTC
CASSQGLGIGEQFF
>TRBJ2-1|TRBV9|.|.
TGTGCCAGCAGCGCCTCAGGGACATCCTACAATGAGCAGTTCTTC
CASSASGTSYNEQFF
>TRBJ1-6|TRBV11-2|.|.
TGTGCCAGCAGCCTACAGGGCTCCTATAATTCACCCCTCCACTTT
CASSLQGSYNSPLHF
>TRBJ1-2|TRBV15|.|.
TGTGCCACCAGCAGAGCCAGGGTCCCCGCGTATGGCTACACCTTC
CATSRARVPAYGYTF
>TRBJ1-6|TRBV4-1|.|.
TGCGCCAGCAGCCTAGGAGTACTTTCACCCCTCCACTTT
CASSLGVLSPLHF
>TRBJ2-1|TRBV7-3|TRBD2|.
TGTGCCAGCAGCTTATACGGGGGGACTAACTATGAGCAGTTCTTC
CASSLYGGTNYEQFF
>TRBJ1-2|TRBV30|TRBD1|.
TGTGCCTGGTCGGGACAGGGGGCCGTCTATGGCTACACCTTC
CAWSGQGAVYGYTF
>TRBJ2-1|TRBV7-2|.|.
TGTGCCAGCAGTTTCGGCGGGCCTAGCTCCTACAATGAGCAGTTCTTC
CASSFGGPSSYNEQFF
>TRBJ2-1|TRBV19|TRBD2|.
TGTGCCAGTAGTGAGGTCTCGCGGGGGGCGTACAATGAGCAGTTCTTC
CASSEVSRGAYNEQFF
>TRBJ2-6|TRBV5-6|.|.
TGTGCCAGCAGCTTGGCCCAGGCTCTCTCTGGGGCCAACGTCCTGACTTTC
CASSLAQALSGANVLTF
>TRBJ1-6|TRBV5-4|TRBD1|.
TGTGCCAGCAGCGGAGGGACAGGGGGGCGGGATTCACCCCTCCACTTT
CASSGGTGGRDSPLHF
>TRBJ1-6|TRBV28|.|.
TGTGCCAGCAGTTCCGACCCTCGGGATTATAATTCACCCCTCCACTTT
CASSSDPRDYNSPLHF
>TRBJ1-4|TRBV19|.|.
TGTGCCAGTAGTACTACGTGGAGAGAAAAACTGTTTTTT
CASSTTWREKLFF
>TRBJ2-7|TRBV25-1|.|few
TGTGCCAGCAGCGGGATGCTGGGTGACGAGCAGTACTTC
CASSGMLGDEQYF
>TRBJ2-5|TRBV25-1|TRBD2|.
TGTGCCAGCAGTGAAGGGAGCGGGGCCGGTGAGACCCAGTACTTC
CASSEGSGAGETQYF
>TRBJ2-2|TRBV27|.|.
TGTGCCAGCAGCAGGGGTCCGAACACCGGGGAGCTGTTTTTT
CASSRGPNTGELFF
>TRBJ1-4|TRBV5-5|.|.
TGTGCCAGCAGCGCGGGGGGGGAATCTGAAAAACTGTTTTTT
CASSAGGESEKLFF
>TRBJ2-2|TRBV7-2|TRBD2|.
TGTGCCAGCAGCTTAGTCGTCCTAGCGGGGGGGCCCGGGGAGCTGTTTTTT
CASSLVVLAGGPGELFF
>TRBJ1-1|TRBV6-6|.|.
TGTGCCGCTTCAGTGGTCACTGAAGCTTTCTTT
CAASVVTEAFF
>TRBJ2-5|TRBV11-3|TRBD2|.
TGTGCCAGCAGCTCAGGACTAGCGGGGGGGGAGACCCAGTACTTC
CASSSGLAGGETQYF
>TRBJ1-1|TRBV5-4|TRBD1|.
TGTGCCAGCAGCTTAGGGACAGAATTGAACACTGAAGCTTTCTTT
CASSLGTELNTEAFF
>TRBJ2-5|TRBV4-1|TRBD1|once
TGCGCCAGCAGCCAACCGACAGGGTTAACGTTGGAGACCCAGTACTTC
CASSQPTGLTLETQYF
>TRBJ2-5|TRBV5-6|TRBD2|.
TGTGCCAGCAGCGCGCCGGGGGGCCAAGAGACCCAGTACTTC
CASSAPGGQETQYF
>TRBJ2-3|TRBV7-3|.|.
TGTGCCAGCAGCTCCTACCCCGGAGATACGCAGTATTTT
CASSSYPGDTQYF